This T cell receptor (beta chain) was sequenced in a study of CD4 T cell repertoires in COVID-19. Antigen-reactive proliferating T cell lines came from CFSE-labeled cells given autologous monocytes and SARS-CoV-2 spike or nucleoprotein. The assay was immunoSEQ multiplex PCR, and TCRdb's table has in-frame clones only and misses some. Here the sample spans several hundred clones, around a quarter being singletons. The table lists this clone with a few counts. As yet, its antigen is unknown. The germline V and J ends were trimmed by 4 bases and 5 bases, with 6 bases remaining between them. Germline V CDR1 and CDR2: MNHEY, SVGAGI. This CDR3 has 12 amino acids.

The sequence was obtained from a human donor who had COVID-19. V and J are TRBV6-5 and TRBJ2-1; D tentatively fits TRBD1 or TRBD2 (5 bases each). The sequencing here drew on central memory CD4+ T cells, cultured in vitro, taken after recovery from COVID-19. The CDR3 region has the DNA TGTGCCAGCAGTTGGGACGACAATGAGCAGTTCTTC. Protein: CASSWDDNEQFF.